The rows below give T cell receptor beta chains drawn from one sample of a study of blood T cell repertoires in COVID-19. Profiling relied on immunoSEQ multiplex PCR, and the TCRdb table lists in-frame clones only, not all of them. The table shows some 120,000 clones, with 85% to 90% occurring only once. The sequenced sample consisted of peripheral blood. The receptors shown here come from a woman of 80 years or more with COVID-19, enrolled during active disease. Both conserved end residues are part of each CDR3. Each record gives: V gene, clone size, D gene, J gene, CDR3 protein, CDR3 DNA. D genes are given only for firm matches. A row's size may be missing; if present it is once, few, many or a size class.

V gene: TRBV7-2; clone size: -; D gene: -; J gene: TRBJ2-7; CDR3 protein: CASSLGGGTGYEQYF; CDR3 DNA: TGTGCCAGCAGCTTAGGTGGCGGGACGGGGTACGAGCAGTACTTC
V gene: TRBV18; clone size: -; D gene: TRBD1; J gene: TRBJ1-2; CDR3 protein: CASSPRGTDGYTF; CDR3 DNA: TGTGCCAGCTCACCGCGAGGGACAGATGGCTACACCTTC
V gene: TRBV9; clone size: -; D gene: TRBD2; J gene: TRBJ2-3; CDR3 protein: CASSVEGNGRGLDTQYF; CDR3 DNA: TGTGCCAGCAGCGTAGAGGGAAACGGGAGGGGATTGGATACGCAGTATTTT
V gene: TRBV28; clone size: -; D gene: -; J gene: TRBJ1-5; CDR3 protein: CASSFSGNQPQHF; CDR3 DNA: TGTGCCAGCAGTTTCTCAGGGAATCAGCCCCAGCATTTT
V gene: TRBV27; clone size: -; D gene: TRBD1; J gene: TRBJ2-6; CDR3 protein: CASSPTQGATGANVLTF; CDR3 DNA: TGTGCCAGCAGTCCCACACAGGGGGCTACTGGGGCCAACGTCCTGACTTTC
V gene: TRBV12-3/TRBV12-4; clone size: few; D gene: -; J gene: TRBJ1-6; CDR3 protein: CASSLQGNSPLHF; CDR3 DNA: TGTGCCAGCAGCCTGCAGGGTAATTCACCCCTCCACTTT
V gene: TRBV9; clone size: -; D gene: -; J gene: TRBJ1-2; CDR3 protein: CASSGGQSNYGYTF; CDR3 DNA: TGTGCCAGCAGCGGAGGACAGTCGAACTATGGCTACACCTTC
V gene: TRBV24-1; clone size: -; D gene: -; J gene: TRBJ1-2; CDR3 protein: CATSDQGFNYGYTF; CDR3 DNA: TGTGCCACCAGTGACCAGGGGTTTAACTATGGCTACACCTTC
V gene: TRBV6-5; clone size: -; D gene: -; J gene: TRBJ2-2; CDR3 protein: CASSYRRTRAGELFF; CDR3 DNA: TGTGCCAGCAGTTACCGGCGGACCAGGGCCGGGGAGCTGTTTTTT
V gene: TRBV14; clone size: -; D gene: -; J gene: TRBJ2-1; CDR3 protein: CASSPLVVNNEQFF; CDR3 DNA: TGTGCCAGCAGCCCACTAGTAGTTAACAATGAGCAGTTCTTC
V gene: TRBV15; clone size: -; D gene: -; J gene: TRBJ2-5; CDR3 protein: CATSRGGLEETQYF; CDR3 DNA: TGTGCCACCAGCAGAGGGGGGCTCGAAGAGACCCAGTACTTC
V gene: TRBV4-1; clone size: -; D gene: TRBD2; J gene: TRBJ2-1; CDR3 protein: CASSRLPGLASLAYNEQFF; CDR3 DNA: TGCGCCAGCAGCCGTCTGCCGGGACTAGCGTCCCTTGCCTACAATGAGCAGTTCTTC
V gene: TRBV5-4; clone size: -; D gene: TRBD2; J gene: TRBJ2-1; CDR3 protein: CASSLVGLAGDEQFF; CDR3 DNA: TGTGCCAGCAGCTTAGTGGGACTAGCTGGAGATGAGCAGTTCTTC
V gene: TRBV5-1; clone size: -; D gene: -; J gene: TRBJ1-5; CDR3 protein: CASSLNVGEKPQHF; CDR3 DNA: TGCGCCAGCAGCTTGAATGTAGGGGAAAAGCCCCAGCATTTT
V gene: TRBV19; clone size: -; D gene: TRBD2; J gene: TRBJ2-7; CDR3 protein: CASSIRLAGEQYF; CDR3 DNA: TGTGCCAGTAGTATTAGACTAGCGGGGGAGCAGTACTTC
V gene: TRBV10-3; clone size: -; D gene: -; J gene: TRBJ1-4; CDR3 protein: CASTMGGEKLFF; CDR3 DNA: TGTGCCTCCACCATGGGGGGGGAAAAACTGTTTTTT
V gene: TRBV5-1; clone size: -; D gene: -; J gene: TRBJ2-1; CDR3 protein: CASSLGEQAAAYNEQFF; CDR3 DNA: TGCGCTAGCAGCTTGGGGGAACAGGCGGCTGCCTACAATGAGCAGTTCTTC
V gene: TRBV5-1; clone size: -; D gene: TRBD2; J gene: TRBJ2-1; CDR3 protein: CASRLAGANEQFF; CDR3 DNA: TGCGCCAGCCGACTAGCGGGAGCCAATGAGCAGTTCTTC
V gene: TRBV18; clone size: -; D gene: TRBD1; J gene: TRBJ1-5; CDR3 protein: CASSPRDRIYQPQHF; CDR3 DNA: TGTGCCAGCTCTCCACGGGACAGGATCTATCAGCCCCAGCATTTT
V gene: TRBV4-1; clone size: few; D gene: TRBD2; J gene: TRBJ2-5; CDR3 protein: CASSQFKGAGGEETQYF; CDR3 DNA: TGCGCCAGCAGCCAATTCAAGGGGGCGGGAGGGGAAGAGACCCAGTACTTC